The TCR beta chain under discussion was sequenced for a study of T cell changes during pregnancy in multiple sclerosis. Assay used: immunoSEQ multiplex PCR; TCRdb lists only in-frame clones, some missing. The table has 80,000 or so clones, around 90% seen once; the top ten hold 2.6%. With V trimmed by 3 bases and J by 5 bases, 8 bases remained unmatched. The CDR3 sequence is 15 residues long. Per germline, CDR1 SNHLY and CDR2 FYNNEI. The rearrangement joins TRBV2 to TRBJ2-3; the match to TRBD2 covers 7 bases. The receptor was derived from a female donor with multiple sclerosis, enrolled in a pregnancy study. The sample in question was peripheral blood, obtained before pregnancy. The CDR3 DNA reads TGTGCCAGCAGTGAGGGGGGGGACTGGGGAGATACGCAGTATTTT. This gives the protein CASSEGGDWGDTQYF.